Following are 30 T cell receptor beta chains from one sample sequenced in a study of T cells in Graves' hyperthyroidism and ophthalmopathy. RNA transcripts served as the template for amplifying TCR beta CDR3 regions. The HTBI primer set was used in a first-round RT-PCR of the TCR CDR3. MiXCR, run by TCRdb on the multiplex PCR reads, gives a single entry per CDR3 protein. The sample contains 550,000 to 800,000 distinct CDR3 sequences, 15% to 20% of which appear only once. Material: blood. The receptor set was obtained from a man aged 50 to 60 with Graves' hyperthyroidism.

This chain joins TRBV28 and TRBJ1-2; TRBD1 matches 8 bases. The germline V gene has CDR1 MDHEN and CDR2 SYDVKM. CDR3 size: 16 residues. Trimming cost V 5 bases and J 8 bases; bases outside gene matches: 16. The CDR3 DNA is TGTGCCAGCAGTCCCTCTCGACAGGGGCGATTTGGCGGCTACACCTTC. Its protein product is CASSPSRQGRFGGYTF.

The sample holds a few counts of this clonotype. The chain uses TRBV19 and TRBJ2-5, with 8 bases identical to TRBD1. This CDR3 is built from 15 residues. J gave up 5 bases and V 5 bases, and 10 bases lay outside the gene matches. Germline V gene data show CDR1 as LNHDA and CDR2 as SQIVND (reference sequence). The CDR3 DNA is TGTGCCAGTAGTCCCATAGACAGGGGACGCGAGACCCAGTACTTC. Encoded protein: CASSPIDRGRETQYF.

This clonotype was counted only a few times. The rearrangement uses TRBV9 and TRBJ2-1; no clear D gene. The CDR3 sequence is 11 residues long. V lost 0 bases to trimming and J lost 11 bases, with 6 bases between them. CDR1 is SGDLS and CDR2 is YYNGEE in the germline V gene. CDR3 amino acids: CASSVDQKQFF. The DNA for the CDR3 is TGTGCCAGCAGCGTAGATCAGAAGCAGTTCTTC. Full variable domain (missing parts from reference TRBV9 and TRBJ2-1): DSGVTQTPKHLITATGQRVTLRCSPRSGDLSVYWYQQSLDQGLQFLIQYYNGEERAKGNILERFSAQQFPDLHSELNLSSLELGDSALYFCASSVDQKQFFGPGTRLTVL.

The table lists this clonotype with a few counts. Being one base from a much bigger clone, this may be a read error. The V call is TRBV28, the J call TRBJ2-1; D may match TRBD1 or TRBD2 (6 bases each). Germline values: CDR1 MDHEN, CDR2 SYDVKM. This CDR3 is built from 12 residues. Trimming shortened V by 6 bases and J by 5 bases, and 8 bases separated the two germline ends. CDR3 protein: CASRGGDNEQFF. The CDR3 nucleotides read TGTGCCAGCAGGGGGGGCGACAATGAGCAGTTCTTC.

This clonotype was seen ten or more times. The rearrangement links TRBV5-1 to TRBJ1-1; a possible D gene is TRBD1 (5 bases). Deletions cut 2 bases from V and 1 base from J, with 15 bases between. Germline-derived CDR1 and CDR2 are SGHRS and YFSETQ. There are 16 residues in the CDR3. The CDR3 DNA reads TGCGCCAGCAGCTTTGGAGGGGCGCGGGGGAACACTGAAGCTTTCTTT. Translated: CASSFGGARGNTEAFF.

This clonotype was observed many times. The rearrangement joins TRBV7-8 to TRBJ1-1; D unclear. The V end was cut by 0 bases, the J end by 0 bases, with 14 bases between. There are 17 residues in the CDR3. The germline gives CDR1 SGHVS, CDR2 FQNEAQ. Here the CDR3 reads CASSLAKQEHLNTEAFF. The CDR3 DNA follows: TGTGCCAGCAGCTTAGCCAAGCAGGAGCATCTGAACACTGAAGCTTTCTTT.

In this sample, this clonotype turned up many times. The V gene is TRBV3-1, the J gene TRBJ1-4; D perhaps matches TRBD1 (5 bases). V lost 5 bases to trimming and J lost 3 bases, with 13 bases between them. The CDR3 runs 15 residues. Germline V gene sequence: CDR1 LGHDT, CDR2 YNNKEL (reference sequence). The CDR3 region is CASSSRGRANEKLFF. DNA of the CDR3: TGTGCCAGCAGCTCCCGGGGACGGGCTAATGAAAAACTGTTTTTT.

This clonotype occurred many times. The chain has TRBV27 and TRBJ2-1; D is possibly TRBD1 or TRBD2 (5 bases each). Germline values: CDR1 MNHEY, CDR2 SMNVEV (reference sequence). V lost 3 bases to trimming and J lost 0 bases, with 9 bases between them. This CDR3 comprises 15 residues. CDR3 loop: CASSFGAASYNEQFF. In nucleotides, the CDR3 is TGTGCCAGCAGTTTCGGGGCGGCCTCCTACAATGAGCAGTTCTTC.

This clonotype has a count of ten or more. The chain joins TRBV19 to TRBJ2-1; TRBD2 aligns across 12 bases. V lost 5 bases, J lost 0 bases, and 5 bases stayed unmatched. Germline assignment: CDR1 LNHDA and CDR2 SQIVND (reference sequence). This CDR3 contains 17 residues. This chain's CDR3 is CASSSRTSGISYNEQFF. Written as DNA, the CDR3 is TGTGCCAGTAGTTCCCGGACTAGCGGGATCTCCTACAATGAGCAGTTCTTC.

At least ten counts were recorded for this clonotype. This rearrangement joins TRBV3-1 to TRBJ2-5, with TRBD2 identical over 12 bases. The V and J ends lost 0 bases and 2 bases, in that order; junction bases with no gene match: 4. CDR1 and CDR2 from the germline V gene are LGHDT and YNNKEL (reference sequence). This CDR3 is 17 amino acids long. Here the CDR3 reads CASSQEASGRAQETQYF. The CDR3 DNA reads as TGTGCCAGCAGCCAAGAGGCTAGCGGGAGGGCTCAAGAGACCCAGTACTTC.

This clonotype has ten or more counts. This chain uses TRBV11-2 with TRBJ2-7, with TRBD2 matching over 9 bases. Germline V CDR1 and CDR2: SGHAT, FQNNGV. CDR3 length equals 14 residues. V lost 2 bases, J lost 3 bases, and 2 bases stayed unmatched. CDR3 amino acids: CASSLLSGSYEQYF. The CDR3 DNA sequence: TGTGCCAGCAGCTTACTTAGCGGGAGCTACGAGCAGTACTTC.

The chain links TRBV11-1 to TRBJ2-7; 12 nucleotides match TRBD2. Germline lookup yields CDR1 SGHAT and CDR2 FQDESV (reference sequence). Trimming cost V 5 bases and J 6 bases; bases outside gene matches: 5. This CDR3 region has 14 residues. The CDR3 spells CASSRTSGIIEQYF. The CDR3 DNA is TGTGCCAGCAGCAGGACTAGCGGGATCATCGAGCAGTACTTC.

The chain links TRBV28 to TRBJ2-4, with D possibly TRBD1 on 6 matching bases. CDR1 MDHEN and CDR2 SYDVKM come from the germline V gene. V was shortened by 7 bases and J by 0 bases, with 16 bases between the two germline ends. CDR3 length: 16 amino acids. CDR3 DNA sequence: TGTGCCAGCACCCCCCCAGGGGACCTAGCCAAAAACATTCAGTACTTC. Its protein is CASTPPGDLAKNIQYF. Full variable domain (remainder filled in from reference TRBV28 and TRBJ2-4): DVKVTQSSRYLVKRTGEKVFLECVQDMDHENMFWYRQDPGLGLRLIYFSYDVKMKEKGDIPEGYSVSREKKERFSLILESASTNQTSMYLCASTPPGDLAKNIQYFGAGTRLSVL.

At least ten counts were recorded for this clonotype. The chain couples TRBV12-3 or TRBV12-4 to TRBJ2-7; 7 positions match TRBD2. The CDR3 length is 14 residues. The J segment lost 1 base and the V segment lost 6 bases, leaving 6 bases of the junction unmatched. The CDR3 is CASRSRGGSYEQYF. DNA for the CDR3: TGTGCCAGCAGGAGCCGCGGGGGATCCTACGAGCAGTACTTC.

This clonotype was counted at least ten times. The J gene is TRBJ2-6, the V gene TRBV12-3 or TRBV12-4; the D is unclear. The CDR3 sequence is 13 residues long. Trimming removed 10 bases from V and 2 bases from J, with 9 bases in between. The CDR3 is CATGGPGANVLTF. The CDR3 bases are TGTGCCACCGGCGGACCTGGGGCCAACGTCCTGACTTTC.

The chain links TRBV5-6 to TRBJ1-5; D not resolved. The CDR3 loop spans 16 amino acids. Per the germline V gene, CDR1 is SGHDT and CDR2 is YYEEEE. Trimming removed 4 bases at V and 6 bases at J, with 20 bases between. Here the CDR3 DNA reads TGTGCCAGCAGCCCCGCCCGGTCGGGTGGCAGTCAGCCCCAGCATTTT. Protein product: CASSPARSGGSQPQHF.

This clonotype was seen repeatedly, ten times or more. V and J are TRBV28 and TRBJ1-1; 7 positions match TRBD1. Germline loops: CDR1 MDHEN, CDR2 SYDVKM. The CDR3 contains 14 residues. V was clipped by 6 bases and J by 4 bases; unmatched bases: 8. The CDR3, as DNA: TGTGCCAGCAGCGCTTGGGACAGCTCCACTGAAGCTTTCTTT. Translated, it gives CASSAWDSSTEAFF.

At least ten counts were recorded for this clonotype. V is TRBV5-1 and J is TRBJ2-7; 8 bases are shared with TRBD2. The CDR3 has 15 amino acids. V lost 5 bases, J lost 1 base, and 8 bases stayed unmatched. Germline V gene sequence: CDR1 SGHRS, CDR2 YFSETQ. The chain's CDR3 is CASSFTSGVSYEQYF. The CDR3, as DNA: TGCGCCAGCAGTTTTACTAGCGGAGTTTCCTACGAGCAGTACTTC.

This clonotype was detected many times. The chain is built from TRBV19 and TRBJ2-7, with TRBD2 matching 8 bases. Germline loops: CDR1 LNHDA, CDR2 SQIVND (reference sequence). The trim removed 6 bases at V and 3 bases at J, leaving 4 bases unmatched. This CDR3 has 13 residues. The CDR3 loop is CASRRGLDYEQYF. As DNA, the CDR3 is TGTGCCAGTAGACGGGGACTAGACTACGAGCAGTACTTC.

This clonotype appeared many times. The rearrangement joins TRBV2 to TRBJ2-7, with no clear D. Germline V gene sequence: CDR1 SNHLY, CDR2 FYNNEI. This CDR3 has 13 residues. V lost 5 bases and J 6 bases, leaving 14 bases between the germline ends. The DNA for the CDR3 is TGTGCCAGCAGTCGAACGTGGGAAGGCGAGCAGTACTTC. This translates into CASSRTWEGEQYF.

The sample holds many counts of this clonotype. The V gene is TRBV7-8, the J gene TRBJ2-7; the match to TRBD1 covers 7 bases. V dropped 3 bases and J dropped 4; count of bases not matched to a gene: 9. The CDR3 spans 15 residues. Germline V gives CDR1 SGHVS, CDR2 FQNEAQ. In DNA form, the CDR3 reads TGTGCCAGCAGCTTGGCAGGGGGACGACTTTACGAGCAGTACTTC. It is translated as CASSLAGGRLYEQYF.

This clonotype was seen at least ten times. This chain uses TRBV10-3 with TRBJ2-2; no firm D call. The CDR3 loop spans 15 amino acids. Germline V gene data show CDR1 as ENHRY and CDR2 as SYGVKD. Between the trimmed V and J ends, which lost 4 bases and 0 bases, there was a span of 9 bases. In nucleotides, the CDR3 is TGTGCCATCAGTGGAGACACCGCGAACACCGGGGAGCTGTTTTTT. This encodes CAISGDTANTGELFF.

The rearrangement links TRBV2 to TRBJ2-5; tentatively, D is TRBD2 (5 bases). Trimming removed 4 bases at V and 1 base at J, with 10 bases between. In germline, CDR1 is SNHLY, CDR2 FYNNEI. This CDR3 contains 14 residues. The CDR3: CASSGQRSQETQYF. In nucleotides, the CDR3 is TGTGCCAGCAGTGGGCAGCGGTCCCAAGAGACCCAGTACTTC.

This clonotype was seen many times. The chain couples TRBV25-1 to TRBJ2-3; 8 bases align to TRBD1. The V gene's germline CDR1 is MGHDK and CDR2 SYGVNS. This CDR3 spans 16 amino acids. The J segment lost 2 bases and the V segment lost 5 bases, leaving 9 bases of the junction unmatched. The CDR3 nucleotides are TGTGCCAGCAGTCGTAACCGGGACAGGATCACAGATACGCAGTATTTT. It specifies CASSRNRDRITDTQYF.

The rearrangement links TRBV6-1 to TRBJ2-1; TRBD1 aligns across 9 bases. The V and J ends lost 6 bases and 6 bases, in that order; junction bases with no gene match: 9. The germline V gene has CDR1 MNHNS and CDR2 SASEGT. The CDR3 has 15 amino acids. CDR3 protein: CASRPFGQGINEQFF. In DNA, the CDR3 is TGTGCCAGCAGACCATTTGGACAGGGGATCAATGAGCAGTTCTTC.

Many counts were recorded for this clonotype. V is TRBV7-2 and J is TRBJ2-1, with D possibly being TRBD1 (6 bases). V gave up 2 bases and J gave up 3 bases, with 11 bases separating them. The germline V gene has CDR1 SGHTA and CDR2 FQGNSA. The CDR3 totals 15 residues. CDR3 coding DNA: TGTGCCAGCAGCTTAATGCAGGGGTTCTACAATGAGCAGTTCTTC. The encoded protein is CASSLMQGFYNEQFF.

This clonotype showed up many times. This rearrangement joins TRBV6-2 or TRBV6-3 to TRBJ2-1; D is possibly TRBD1 or TRBD2 (5 bases each). V lost 6 bases and J lost 7, with 10 bases in between. CDR1 is MNHEY and CDR2 is SVGEGT in the germline V gene. The CDR3 consists of 12 residues. This chain's CDR3 is CASSRGVNEQFF. In DNA form, the CDR3 reads TGTGCCAGCAGCAGAGGGGTTAATGAGCAGTTCTTC.

Only a few counts were recorded for this clonotype. CDR3 nucleotides: TGTGCCAGCAGTTTATCGGCAATTCAGCCCCAGCATTTT. Protein: CASSLSAIQPQHF. The chain couples TRBV27 to TRBJ1-5; D is uncertain. From germline, CDR1 is MNHEY and CDR2 SMNVEV (reference sequence). The CDR3 runs to 13 residues. V was clipped by 0 bases and J by 6 bases, with 6 bases between them.

Many counts were recorded for this clonotype. This chain joins TRBV11-2 and TRBJ1-6; D not resolved. V gave up 3 bases and J gave up 6 bases, with 3 bases separating them. The CDR3 runs 12 residues. From germline, CDR1 is SGHAT and CDR2 FQNNGV. CDR3 loop: CASSFANSPLHF. The DNA of the CDR3 is TGTGCCAGCAGCTTTGCTAATTCACCCCTCCACTTT. Using reference TRBV11-2 and TRBJ1-6 for the parts outside the CDR3, the full variable domain is EAGVAQSPRYKIIEKRQSVAFWCNPISGHATLYWYQQILGQGPKLLIQFQNNGVVDDSQLPKDRFSAERLKGVDSTLKIQPAKLEDSAVYLCASSFANSPLHFGNGTRLTVT.

This clonotype was picked up a small number of times. The chain is built from TRBV3-1 and TRBJ1-1; the D is unclear. With 0 bases removed from V and 11 bases from J, the gap between germline ends came to 13 bases. The CDR3 spans 13 residues. Germline V lookup: CDR1 LGHDT, CDR2 YNNKEL (reference sequence). CDR3 DNA: TGTGCCAGCAGCCAAGATCCTGCGGGAAGGGCTTTCTTT. Protein: CASSQDPAGRAFF.